This T cell receptor (beta chain) was sequenced for a study of shared clonotypes between healthy human individuals. Notes on the study in general: It was the non-shared clonotypes that had lower generation probabilities than clonotypes shared by all four donors.

On this clone itself: Its antigen is as yet unknown.

CDR1 KGHSH and CDR2 LQKENI come from the germline V gene. This CDR3 is 13 amino acids long. The V gene lost 7 bases and the J gene lost 7 bases, with 16 bases spanning the gap. Method: immunoSEQ multiplex PCR; TCRdb's copy keeps in-frame clones and lacks some. This table holds around 2.5 million clones, 93% found once. The TCR originated in a young man in good health. Some clones in this sample may be carry-over from other donors' samples. Material: naive CD4+ T cells from PBMCs. Subset specified: CD45RA+ positively selected. V usage is TRBV18 and J usage is TRBJ1-2; TRBD1 might be the D (6 bases). CDR3 sequence (DNA): TGTGCCAGCTTACCGGACAGTCGTTTTGGCTACACCTTC. Its protein is CASLPDSRFGYTF.